This T cell receptor beta chain is from a study of blood T cell repertoires in COVID-19. For the study at large: Material from acute and convalescent COVID-19 was sourced from the United States, Italy and Spain. The analysed material was cDNA or gDNA that came from T cells, B-cell-depleted T cells, or PBMCs.

Trimming removed 3 bases from V and 11 bases from J, with 16 bases in between. Germline CDR1 MRHNA, CDR2 SNTAGT. This CDR3 is 13 amino acids long. Authors' methods: The assay estimated nucleated cells by amplifying reference gene primers. Sequencing was performed with immunoSEQ multiplex PCR; in TCRdb, only in-frame clones are kept and a portion is missing. That table is the source of V, J and clone size, and D and trimming were worked out from the DNA. The sample has around 150,000 clones, approximately 90% seen once. V usage is TRBV6-4 and J usage is TRBJ1-1; D is unclear. The sample was peripheral blood. The clonotype originates from a woman in her fifties or sixties who had recovered from COVID-19. CDR3 region: CASSEGNPNMAFF. The CDR3 DNA follows: TGTGCCAGCAGTGAGGGCAACCCGAATATGGCTTTCTTT.